This T cell receptor (beta chain) was captured by sequencing in a study of shared clonotypes between healthy human individuals. The data were produced by immunoSEQ multiplex PCR, yet TCRdb's version contains in-frame clones alone and is incomplete. Of about 2.2 million clones listed, roughly 95% were seen once; the top ten hold around 1.7%. Trimming stripped 3 bases from V and 4 bases from J, with 13 bases between. The CDR3 is 14 amino acids. Germline V gene data show CDR1 as LNHNV and CDR2 as YYDKDF (reference sequence). Naive CD8 isolation took CD45RO-negative cells positively selected for CCR7 and excluded terminally differentiated effector memory CD45RA+ cells.

V is TRBV15 and J is TRBJ2-7, with D perhaps matching TRBD1 (5 bases). The clonotype comes from a man aged 18 to 35 in good health. Some clones in this sample may be carry-over from other donors' samples. The sequenced sample was naive CD8+ T cells from PBMCs. CDR3 amino acids: CATSRSTGPYEQYF. The CDR3 bases are TGTGCCACCAGCAGGAGCACAGGCCCATACGAGCAGTACTTC.